Listed below are T cell receptor beta chains from one sample, sequenced in a study of T cell responses to AZD1222 COVID-19 vaccine. TCRdb's table, derived via immunoSEQ multiplex PCR, lists solely in-frame clones and lacks some. The sample holds about 140,000 clones, 80% to 95% seen once. The sample here was peripheral blood, taken on day 0 of AZD1222 vaccination. The receptors were gathered from an adult in good health. Each CDR3 is given with its conserved first and last residue. Each record gives: V gene, J gene, clone size, D gene, CDR3 protein, CDR3 DNA. D genes are given only for firm matches. Clone size is given for some rows only: seen once, a few or many times, or a class if the clone is expanded.

>TRBV19|TRBJ1-1|-|-
CASTIGGPREMNTEAFF
TGTGCCAGTACCATAGGGGGACCGAGGGAAATGAACACTGAAGCTTTCTTT
>TRBV11-1|TRBJ2-3|-|-
CASSLALSGTDTQYF
TGTGCCAGCAGCTTAGCGCTCAGCGGCACAGATACGCAGTATTTT
>TRBV7-9|TRBJ1-1|-|-
CASSSRRGHPTPKNTEAFF
TGTGCCAGCAGCTCAAGGCGGGGACATCCGACCCCGAAAAACACTGAAGCTTTCTTT
>TRBV18|TRBJ1-1|-|-
CASSPSTGNTEAFF
TGTGCCAGCTCACCGTCGACAGGAAACACTGAAGCTTTCTTT
>TRBV11-2|TRBJ2-7|-|TRBD1
CASNSRPGQGYYEQYF
TGTGCCAGCAACTCCCGACCGGGACAGGGTTACTACGAGCAGTACTTC
>TRBV29-1|TRBJ2-2|-|-
CSVLSTQLTTGPNTGELFF
TGCAGCGTTTTATCAACTCAGCTCACTACCGGACCGAACACCGGGGAGCTGTTTTTT
>TRBV5-4|TRBJ1-1|-|-
CASTSSGNTEAFF
TGTGCCAGCACCTCCTCCGGGAACACTGAAGCTTTCTTT
>TRBV4-1|TRBJ2-1|-|-
CASSQVLYNEQFF
TGCGCCAGCAGCCAAGTCCTTTACAATGAGCAGTTCTTC
>TRBV18|TRBJ1-1|-|-
CASSPNRGPEAFF
TGTGCCAGCTCACCAAATCGGGGTCCTGAAGCTTTCTTT
>TRBV6-5|TRBJ2-5|-|-
CASKISLRETQYF
TGTGCCAGCAAAATTAGCCTCCGGGAGACCCAGTACTTC
>TRBV28|TRBJ1-1|-|-
CASSLRAITEAFF
TGTGCCAGCAGCCTAAGGGCCATCACTGAAGCTTTCTTT
>TRBV9|TRBJ2-3|-|TRBD2
CASSGTSGSTDTQYF
TGTGCCAGCAGCGGGACTAGCGGAAGCACAGATACGCAGTATTTT
>TRBV6-5|TRBJ2-5|-|-
CASSQTGQETQYF
TGTGCCAGCAGTCAGACAGGCCAAGAGACCCAGTACTTC
>TRBV4-1|TRBJ1-2|-|-
CASSQLAAVLNYRVAPDYGYTF
TGCGCCAGCAGCCAACTTGCGGCCGTTTTGAATTACAGGGTTGCCCCTGACTATGGCTACACCTTC
>TRBV5-1|TRBJ2-7|few|TRBD2
CASTPGLAEVGEQYF
TGCGCCAGCACGCCGGGACTAGCGGAAGTAGGCGAGCAGTACTTC
>TRBV12-3/TRBV12-4|TRBJ1-2|-|-
CASSFNGKDGYTF
TGTGCCAGCAGTTTTAACGGGAAGGATGGCTACACCTTC
>TRBV6-5|TRBJ1-6|-|-
CASNPLLHNSPLHF
TGTGCCAGCAACCCCCTCCTCCATAATTCACCCCTCCACTTT
>TRBV5-1|TRBJ2-1|-|-
CASSSTGRNEQFF
TGCGCCAGCAGCTCGACAGGGAGGAATGAGCAGTTCTTC
>TRBV12-5|TRBJ1-6|-|-
CASGVGGGNSPLHF
TGTGCTAGTGGGGTTGGAGGAGGAAATTCACCCCTCCACTTT
>TRBV30|TRBJ1-6|-|TRBD1
CAWDRGRSPLHF
TGTGCCTGGGACAGGGGGAGATCACCCCTCCACTTT
>TRBV19|TRBJ2-5|-|TRBD1
CASSSPDRAQETQYF
TGTGCCAGTAGTTCACCGGACAGGGCTCAAGAGACCCAGTACTTC
>TRBV5-1|TRBJ1-2|-|-
CASSLLGSGYGYTF
TGCGCCAGCAGCTTGTTGGGAAGTGGGTATGGCTACACCTTC
>TRBV7-2|TRBJ2-7|-|TRBD2
CASSLAMWVAGPYEQYF
TGTGCCAGCAGCTTAGCTATGTGGGTAGCGGGTCCCTACGAGCAGTACTTC
>TRBV6-4|TRBJ1-6|-|-
CASGGPVGGGSPLHF
TGTGCCAGCGGAGGCCCGGTAGGAGGTGGGTCACCCCTCCACTTT
>TRBV9|TRBJ2-1|-|TRBD2
CASSAGLAGANEQFF
TGTGCCAGCAGCGCCGGACTAGCGGGAGCCAATGAGCAGTTCTTC
>TRBV11-3|TRBJ2-7|-|TRBD2
CASSLSGLADSYEQYF
TGTGCCAGCAGCTTATCAGGACTAGCGGACTCCTACGAGCAGTACTTC